The clone carrying this T cell receptor beta chain was found many times. Its matching antigen is unknown. Using its own MiXCR run on the 5' RACE reads, TCRdb lists one record per CDR3 protein. The sample carries 60,000 to 75,000 distinct CDR3 sequences, approximately 6.3% recorded once. The sample comes from a study of spatial heterogeneity in lung cancer. Study-level background: In raw reads, more than 9.5 appearances on average were recorded for each unique TCR and UMI combination. Whole-study results and caveats: Whereas they appeared in blood less at follow-up, ubiquitous expanded tumor TCRs appeared there more at resection.

Described time point: sample taken at primary tumor resection. The donor group consisted of approximately 77 patients who had untreated, early-stage non-small cell lung cancer. Unsorted whole RNA from tumor, nontumor lung or frozen PBMC underwent sequencing. The V gene's germline CDR1 is SGHNT and CDR2 YYREEE (reference sequence). With 4 bases removed from V and 0 bases from J, the gap between germline ends came to 11 bases. The CDR3 has 15 amino acids. The clonotype comes from a female donor with early-stage non-small cell lung cancer. The V and J genes are TRBV5-4 and TRBJ1-3; D is undetermined. The input for sequencing was PBMCs, taken at surgery. As DNA, the CDR3 is TGTGCCAGCAGCCCGGACCCGAGCTCTGGAAACACCATATATTTT. Protein product: CASSPDPSSGNTIYF. Based on the CDR3 plus reference TRBV5-4 and TRBJ1-3, the full variable domain is ETGVTQSPTHLIKTRGQQVTLRCSSQSGHNTVSWYQQALGQGPQFIFQYYREEENGRGNFPPRFSGLQFPNYSSELNVNALELDDSALYLCASSPDPSSGNTIYFGEGSWLTVV.